Listed here are 18 T cell receptor beta chains from one sample, sequenced in a study of blood T cells in healthy people across ages. A second PCR of about 6 to 12 cycles used a sample-barcoded 5' primer and a J-beta primer mix. Each CDR3 protein gets one entry after TCRdb re-called the 5' RACE reads with MiXCR. The table lists around 990,000 distinct CDR3 sequences, approximately 25% of them singletons, with 0.75% in the top ten. The data were also submitted as part of a second study, on T cells of mothers and their children.

Sequences were obtained from blood. Every receptor here comes from a girl aged 2 to 10 in good health.

The chain carries TRBV5-1 and TRBJ2-1; the match to TRBD1 covers 9 bases. CDR1 and CDR2 from the germline V gene are SGHRS and YFSETQ. The CDR3 length is 14 residues. V dropped 4 bases and J dropped 8; count of bases not matched to a gene: 7. The CDR3 loop is CASSAGTGLDEQFF. The CDR3 DNA sequence: TGCGCCAGCAGCGCCGGGACAGGGCTAGATGAGCAGTTCTTC. The whole variable domain, filled in from reference TRBV5-1 and TRBJ2-1, reads KAGVTQTPRYLIKTRGQQVTLSCSPISGHRSVSWYQQTPGQGLQFLFEYFSETQRNKGNFPGRFSGRQFSNSRSEMNVSTLELGDSALYLCASSAGTGLDEQFFGPGTRLTVL.

This chain connects TRBV7-2 to TRBJ1-1; D remains unclear. CDR3 length: 14 residues. Germline V lookup: CDR1 SGHTA, CDR2 FQGNSA. Deletions cut 5 bases from V and 5 bases from J, with 15 bases between. The chain's CDR3 is CASSQEAMRTEAFF. CDR3 bases: TGTGCCAGCAGCCAAGAGGCGATGCGGACTGAAGCTTTCTTT.

This clonotype was observed a handful of times. The J gene is TRBJ2-3, the V gene TRBV6-6; either TRBD1 or TRBD2 may fit D (5 bases each). Germline V CDR1 and CDR2: MNHNY, SVGAGI (reference sequence). The CDR3 consists of 14 residues. V lost 0 bases, J lost 5 bases, and 9 bases lay in between. The CDR3 region is CASSYSRDLDTQYF. DNA of the CDR3: TGTGCCAGCAGTTACTCAAGGGACCTAGATACGCAGTATTTT.

This chain links TRBV2 with TRBJ1-1, with a tentative D call TRBD1 (5 bases). V lost 4 bases to trimming and J lost 4 bases, with 22 bases between them. The CDR3 has 17 amino acids. Germline assignment: CDR1 SNHLY and CDR2 FYNNEI. CDR3 loop: CASSGKGRGSLSTEAFF. CDR3 sequence (DNA): TGTGCCAGCAGTGGTAAGGGTAGGGGCAGCCTCTCCACTGAAGCTTTCTTT.

This clonotype was counted a few times. The chain uses TRBV24-1 and TRBJ1-1; D gene ambiguous. The CDR3 consists of 15 residues. Germline V gives CDR1 KGHDR, CDR2 SFDVKD. V shed 4 bases and J shed 8 bases, with 19 bases lying between them. Here the CDR3 reads CATSDPRSGNPEAFF. Written as DNA, the CDR3 is TGTGCCACCAGTGACCCTCGGTCGGGGAACCCCGAAGCTTTCTTT.

This rearrangement joins TRBV6-2 or TRBV6-3 to TRBJ2-1; 9 positions match TRBD2. This CDR3 has 15 residues. The germline V gene has CDR1 MNHEY and CDR2 SVGEGT. V shed 6 bases and J 4 bases; nucleotides not matched to a gene: 7. CDR3 amino acids: CASRPLAGNYNEQFF. The CDR3 coding sequence is TGTGCCAGCAGGCCCCTAGCGGGGAATTACAATGAGCAGTTCTTC.

This clonotype was seen a handful of times. This chain links TRBV29-1 with TRBJ1-1, with a possible D match to TRBD1 (6 bases). CDR3 size: 12 residues. Germline V gene sequence: CDR1 SQVTM, CDR2 ANQGSEA. V was clipped by 8 bases and J by 7 bases, with 17 bases between them. CDR3 region: CSLITGPFEAFF. The CDR3 nucleotides are TGCAGCCTTATAACAGGGCCTTTTGAAGCTTTCTTT.

V and J are TRBV7-9 and TRBJ1-1, with 8 bases that match TRBD1. The length of the CDR3 is 14 residues. Trimming cost V 1 base and J 7 bases; bases outside gene matches: 5. CDR1 and CDR2 (germline): SEHNR, FQNEAQ (reference sequence). Here the CDR3 reads CASSLGQGINEAFF. The CDR3 DNA reads TGTGCCAGCAGCTTAGGACAGGGGATAAATGAAGCTTTCTTT.

The table lists this clonotype with a few counts. V gene TRBV6-5 combines with J gene TRBJ2-2; D is unclear. The V and J ends lost 1 base and 4 bases respectively, with 4 bases between them. This CDR3 has 13 residues. CDR1 is MNHEY, CDR2 SVGAGI, per germline. CDR3 nucleotide sequence: TGTGCCAGCAGTTACTGGTCCACCGGGGAGCTGTTTTTT. It translates to CASSYWSTGELFF.

The gene calls are TRBV7-9 and TRBJ1-4; D unclear. With 1 base removed from V and 4 bases from J, the gap between germline ends came to 4 bases. The CDR3 is 13 amino acids. Germline V CDR1 and CDR2: SEHNR, FQNEAQ (reference sequence). CDR3 protein: CASSLGFNEKLFF. The CDR3 DNA reads as TGTGCCAGCAGCTTAGGGTTTAATGAAAAACTGTTTTTT.

This rearrangement joins TRBV6-1 to TRBJ2-7, with D tentatively TRBD1 (6 bases). Trimming removed 3 bases from V and 9 bases from J, with 18 bases in between. The length of the CDR3 is 14 residues. CDR1 is MNHNS, CDR2 SASEGT, per germline. This chain's CDR3 is CASSDQGSASWQYF. The CDR3 DNA sequence: TGTGCCAGCAGTGATCAGGGGAGTGCGTCGTGGCAGTACTTC.

V is TRBV12-3 or TRBV12-4 and J is TRBJ1-6, with D hard to call. This CDR3 spans 13 amino acids. V was trimmed by 6 bases and J by 8 bases, leaving 11 bases between them. CDR3 coding DNA: TGTGCCAGCAGCCCCGGACCCTATTCACCCCTCCACTTT. Protein product: CASSPGPYSPLHF.

This clonotype has more than one count but fewer than ten. The genes are TRBV24-1 and TRBJ2-2; TRBD2 is a possible D gene (6 bases). The CDR3 extends over 14 amino acids. With 8 bases removed from V and 7 bases from J, the gap between germline ends came to 16 bases. The germline V gene has CDR1 KGHDR and CDR2 SFDVKD. The CDR3 here is CATMETSLFGELFF. CDR3 nucleotides: TGTGCCACCATGGAGACTAGTCTTTTCGGGGAGCTGTTTTTT.

The V and J genes are TRBV4-3 and TRBJ2-4; D is possibly TRBD2 (5 bases). V was trimmed by 1 base and J by 4 bases, leaving 29 bases between them. This CDR3 spans 21 amino acids. The germline gives CDR1 LGHNA, CDR2 YSLEER. The CDR3 DNA follows: TGCGCCAGCAGCCAAGGGTTCGGCGGACTGAGTCCGATACACTTAAAAAACATTCAGTACTTC. Translated: CASSQGFGGLSPIHLKNIQYF.

The V gene is TRBV20-1, the J gene TRBJ1-4; D remains ambiguous. This CDR3 spans 12 amino acids. Germline-derived CDR1 and CDR2 are DFQATT and SNEGSKA (reference sequence). V was trimmed by 5 bases and J by 3 bases, leaving 7 bases between them. As DNA, the CDR3 is TGCAGTGCTCCCGGCCCTAATGAAAAACTGTTTTTT. It translates to CSAPGPNEKLFF.

This chain connects TRBV18 to TRBJ2-1; 9 bases line up with TRBD1. Gene TRBJ2-5 matches the end of the DNA better, so the J call may be wrong. The CDR3 is made up of 14 amino acids. Looked up from germline, CDR1 is KGHSH and CDR2 is LQKENI. The chain's CDR3 is CASSPDRGSETQYF. CDR3 coding DNA: TGTGCCAGCTCACCAGACAGGGGGTCGGAGACCCAGTACTTC.

This clonotype has a handful of counts. The J gene is TRBJ2-5, the V gene TRBV28; 8 nucleotides align to TRBD2. The end of the DNA is better explained by TRBJ2-1, so the J call may be wrong. The germline gives CDR1 MDHEN, CDR2 SYDVKM. The CDR3 has 15 residues. The CDR3 region is CASLGTGGGYNEQFF. CDR3 in DNA: TGTGCCAGCCTGGGAACGGGAGGGGGATACAATGAGCAGTTCTTC.

The chain couples TRBV12-5 to TRBJ1-2; D ambiguous. The CDR3 loop spans 13 amino acids. Trimming pared 3 bases from V and 5 bases from J, leaving 10 bases between. In germline, CDR1 is LGHNT, CDR2 FRNRAP. The CDR3, as DNA: TGTGCTAGTGGTTTAAACCCTTCTTATGGCTACACCTTC. It codes for CASGLNPSYGYTF.